Listed below are T cell receptor beta chains from one sample, sequenced in a study of T-cell memory formation after mild COVID-19. TCRdb processed the 5' RACE reads anew with MiXCR; each CDR3 protein has one entry. This sample has approximately 150,000 distinct CDR3 sequences, with 15% to 20% found just once. Sequences were obtained from PBMCs or a T cell subset sorted from them (not recorded which). These TCRs come from an adult woman who had mild COVID-19 (a few samples of this study predate the infection). Cell type and time point are not known. Both conserved end residues are part of each CDR3. The D gene is left open where the match is weak. The size entry is marked missing in some rows and otherwise reads once, few, many or a size class.

cdr3_length: 14; clone_size: .; d_call: .; v_call: TRBV9; j_call: TRBJ2-2; cdr3_nt: TGTGCCAGCAGCGCCCAGGTGAACACCGGGGAGCTGTTTTTT; cdr3_aa: CASSAQVNTGELFF
cdr3_length: 16; clone_size: few; d_call: TRBD1; v_call: TRBV15; j_call: TRBJ1-2; cdr3_nt: TGTGCCACCAGCAGAGATGGAAGTGCAGGGGGCTTTGGCTACACCTTC; cdr3_aa: CATSRDGSAGGFGYTF
cdr3_length: 14; clone_size: few; d_call: TRBD1; v_call: TRBV7-2; j_call: TRBJ1-1; cdr3_nt: TGTGCCAGCAGCAAGCGGGACAGGGGTACTGAAGCTTTCTTT; cdr3_aa: CASSKRDRGTEAFF
cdr3_length: 16; clone_size: .; d_call: TRBD1; v_call: TRBV5-1; j_call: TRBJ1-2; cdr3_nt: TGCGCCAGCAGCTTGGACCCCGGGACAGGTCGAAATGGCTACACCTTC; cdr3_aa: CASSLDPGTGRNGYTF
cdr3_length: 14; clone_size: few; d_call: .; v_call: TRBV2; j_call: TRBJ2-3; cdr3_nt: TGTGCCAGCAGTATAGGACGGGGGACAGATACGCAGTATTTT; cdr3_aa: CASSIGRGTDTQYF
cdr3_length: 14; clone_size: many; d_call: TRBD1; v_call: TRBV6-2/TRBV6-3; j_call: TRBJ2-1; cdr3_nt: TGTGCCAGCAGCCCGCCGGGACAGGGGAGGGAGCAGTTCTTC; cdr3_aa: CASSPPGQGREQFF
cdr3_length: 18; clone_size: few; d_call: TRBD2; v_call: TRBV4-2; j_call: TRBJ2-7; cdr3_nt: TGTGCCAGCAGCCAAGATAACCCCACTAGCGGGATTTCCTACGAGCAGTACTTC; cdr3_aa: CASSQDNPTSGISYEQYF
cdr3_length: 15; clone_size: .; d_call: TRBD1; v_call: TRBV25-1; j_call: TRBJ1-1; cdr3_nt: TGTGCCAGCAGCGAGACGGGACAGGGGCGAGGGGAAGCTTTCTTT; cdr3_aa: CASSETGQGRGEAFF
cdr3_length: 16; clone_size: .; d_call: .; v_call: TRBV18; j_call: TRBJ2-3; cdr3_nt: TGTGCCAGCTCACCGAGGGCCACTTCGAGCACAGATACGCAGTATTTT; cdr3_aa: CASSPRATSSTDTQYF
cdr3_length: 17; clone_size: few; d_call: .; v_call: TRBV7-2; j_call: TRBJ2-2; cdr3_nt: TGTGCCAGCAGGCCGGGCAGGGGCGGAACTAACACCGGGGAGCTGTTTTTT; cdr3_aa: CASRPGRGGTNTGELFF
cdr3_length: 17; clone_size: many; d_call: .; v_call: TRBV7-2; j_call: TRBJ2-6; cdr3_nt: TGTGCCAGCAGCTCCCAGGGGATTGGGTCTGGGGCCAACGTCCTGACTTTC; cdr3_aa: CASSSQGIGSGANVLTF
cdr3_length: 14; clone_size: .; d_call: .; v_call: TRBV5-1; j_call: TRBJ2-5; cdr3_nt: TGCGCCAGCAGCTCCCCGGGTGTTCAAGAGACCCAGTACTTC; cdr3_aa: CASSSPGVQETQYF
cdr3_length: 16; clone_size: .; d_call: .; v_call: TRBV20-1; j_call: TRBJ2-1; cdr3_nt: TGCAGTGCTTTAGAGGCCCAGGCTAGCTCCTACAATAAGCAGTTCTTC; cdr3_aa: CSALEAQASSYNKQFF
cdr3_length: 15; clone_size: few; d_call: TRBD1; v_call: TRBV4-1; j_call: TRBJ1-2; cdr3_nt: TGCGCCAGCAACCAAGGGTGGGACAGGGACAACGGCTACACCTTC; cdr3_aa: CASNQGWDRDNGYTF
cdr3_length: 14; clone_size: many; d_call: .; v_call: TRBV6-5; j_call: TRBJ2-7; cdr3_nt: TGTGCCAGCAGTTACTCGCATACCTCCTACGAGCAGTACTTC; cdr3_aa: CASSYSHTSYEQYF
cdr3_length: 14; clone_size: .; d_call: .; v_call: TRBV20-1; j_call: TRBJ1-1; cdr3_nt: TGCAGTGCTAGAGCCGGGATTATGAGGACTGAAGCTTTCTTT; cdr3_aa: CSARAGIMRTEAFF
cdr3_length: 14; clone_size: .; d_call: TRBD2; v_call: TRBV5-1; j_call: TRBJ2-2; cdr3_nt: TGCGCCAGCAGCGGGCCGGGGGGAACCGGGGAGCTGTTTTTT; cdr3_aa: CASSGPGGTGELFF
cdr3_length: 13; clone_size: .; d_call: .; v_call: TRBV5-1; j_call: TRBJ1-1; cdr3_nt: TGCGCCAGCATTAGTAACACGAACACTGAAGCTTTCTTT; cdr3_aa: CASISNTNTEAFF
cdr3_length: 15; clone_size: .; d_call: .; v_call: TRBV5-1; j_call: TRBJ2-2; cdr3_nt: TGCGCCAGCAGCTTGAATTTCGGGGGCACCGGGGAGCTGTTTTTT; cdr3_aa: CASSLNFGGTGELFF
cdr3_length: 12; clone_size: .; d_call: .; v_call: TRBV3-1; j_call: TRBJ2-3; cdr3_nt: TGTGCCAGCAGCCTGGCGGCGGGTACGCAGTATTTT; cdr3_aa: CASSLAAGTQYF
cdr3_length: 15; clone_size: .; d_call: .; v_call: TRBV7-9; j_call: TRBJ2-5; cdr3_nt: TGTGCCAGCAGCCCCCTAGGTAGCCCGCAAGAGACCCAGTACTTC; cdr3_aa: CASSPLGSPQETQYF
cdr3_length: 15; clone_size: few; d_call: TRBD2; v_call: TRBV5-5; j_call: TRBJ2-1; cdr3_nt: TGTGCCAGCAGCTCCCCTAGCGGGGTAGTCGGTGAGCAGTTCTTC; cdr3_aa: CASSSPSGVVGEQFF
cdr3_length: 16; clone_size: .; d_call: TRBD2; v_call: TRBV11-2; j_call: TRBJ2-2; cdr3_nt: TGTGCCAGCAGCTCCAGGACTAGCTTAAACACCGGGGAGCTGTTTTTT; cdr3_aa: CASSSRTSLNTGELFF
cdr3_length: 12; clone_size: many; d_call: TRBD2; v_call: TRBV7-2; j_call: TRBJ2-1; cdr3_nt: TGTGCCAGCAGCTTAAGCGGGAGGGAAAGAATCTTC; cdr3_aa: CASSLSGRERIF
cdr3_length: 13; clone_size: .; d_call: .; v_call: TRBV6-2/TRBV6-3; j_call: TRBJ2-3; cdr3_nt: TGTGCCAGCAGTTCCCTCGGTGAGCGCCAGCAGTATTTT; cdr3_aa: CASSSLGERQQYF
cdr3_length: 15; clone_size: .; d_call: TRBD2; v_call: TRBV12-3/TRBV12-4; j_call: TRBJ2-7; cdr3_nt: TGTGCCAGCACCGGAGGGAGCGGGGGGCGGTACGAGCAGTACTTC; cdr3_aa: CASTGGSGGRYEQYF
cdr3_length: 15; clone_size: .; d_call: .; v_call: TRBV5-1; j_call: TRBJ2-5; cdr3_nt: TGCGCCAGCAGCTCCTCTACCAGCAGCCAAGAGACCCAGTACTTC; cdr3_aa: CASSSSTSSQETQYF
cdr3_length: 16; clone_size: .; d_call: .; v_call: TRBV7-2; j_call: TRBJ1-2; cdr3_nt: TGTGCCAGCAGCGCGGACGGATTCTTACTGTCTTATGGCTACACCTTC; cdr3_aa: CASSADGFLLSYGYTF
cdr3_length: 16; clone_size: few; d_call: .; v_call: TRBV5-5; j_call: TRBJ2-1; cdr3_nt: TGTGCCAGCAGCTTGGCCGGGTCGAGCTCCTACAATGAGCAGTTCTTC; cdr3_aa: CASSLAGSSSYNEQFF
cdr3_length: 16; clone_size: few; d_call: TRBD1; v_call: TRBV5-1; j_call: TRBJ2-5; cdr3_nt: TGCGCCAGCAGCTCGACCGGGACAGGGATTCAAGAGACCCAGTACTTC; cdr3_aa: CASSSTGTGIQETQYF
cdr3_length: 13; clone_size: .; d_call: .; v_call: TRBV25-1; j_call: TRBJ1-1; cdr3_nt: TGTGCCAGCAGTCGGGGGGCGCGGACTGAAGCTTTCTTT; cdr3_aa: CASSRGARTEAFF
cdr3_length: 14; clone_size: few; d_call: TRBD1; v_call: TRBV6-5; j_call: TRBJ2-2; cdr3_nt: TGTGCCAGCAGAACCGGGACAGCATTCCGGGAGCTGTTTTTT; cdr3_aa: CASRTGTAFRELFF
cdr3_length: 16; clone_size: .; d_call: .; v_call: TRBV6-5; j_call: TRBJ2-3; cdr3_nt: TGTGCCAGCAGTTACTCGGGGGATCCGAGGACAGATACGCAGTATTTT; cdr3_aa: CASSYSGDPRTDTQYF
cdr3_length: 14; clone_size: .; d_call: .; v_call: TRBV3-1; j_call: TRBJ1-2; cdr3_nt: TGTGCCAGCAGCCAAGATATCGGGCAAGGTGGCTACACCTTC; cdr3_aa: CASSQDIGQGGYTF
cdr3_length: 15; clone_size: many; d_call: TRBD1; v_call: TRBV12-3/TRBV12-4; j_call: TRBJ2-1; cdr3_nt: TGTGCCAGCAGTTTGGGACAGGGGGCATACAATGAGCAGTTCTTC; cdr3_aa: CASSLGQGAYNEQFF
cdr3_length: 15; clone_size: few; d_call: .; v_call: TRBV7-8; j_call: TRBJ1-2; cdr3_nt: TGTGCCAGCAGCTTGACGACAGGACTTAACTATGGCTACACCTTC; cdr3_aa: CASSLTTGLNYGYTF
cdr3_length: 13; clone_size: few; d_call: TRBD2; v_call: TRBV10-3; j_call: TRBJ2-1; cdr3_nt: TGTGCCAACGCGGGGGGACCATACAATGAGCAGTTCTTC; cdr3_aa: CANAGGPYNEQFF
cdr3_length: 16; clone_size: once; d_call: .; v_call: TRBV5-1; j_call: TRBJ1-4; cdr3_nt: TGCGCCAGCAGCCCGTTAGGGCCGGGGTCTAATGAAAAACTGTTTTTT; cdr3_aa: CASSPLGPGSNEKLFF
cdr3_length: 16; clone_size: .; d_call: .; v_call: TRBV2; j_call: TRBJ1-2; cdr3_nt: TGTGCCAGCAGTGTGCTGGCCCGGGGCAGGGAAAATGGCTACACCTTC; cdr3_aa: CASSVLARGRENGYTF
cdr3_length: 17; clone_size: .; d_call: .; v_call: TRBV12-3/TRBV12-4; j_call: TRBJ2-1; cdr3_nt: TGTGCCAGCAGGGCCTCTTGGGGGAGTGGTTTTCACAATGAGCAGTTCTTC; cdr3_aa: CASRASWGSGFHNEQFF
cdr3_length: 17; clone_size: .; d_call: TRBD1; v_call: TRBV5-1; j_call: TRBJ2-1; cdr3_nt: TGCGCCAGCAGCATCCCTTACAGGGGTAGCTCCTACAATGAGCAGTTCTTC; cdr3_aa: CASSIPYRGSSYNEQFF
cdr3_length: 15; clone_size: few; d_call: .; v_call: TRBV7-8; j_call: TRBJ1-5; cdr3_nt: TGTGCCAGCAGCCCTTGGGGGGTGGGCAATCAGCCCCAGCATTTT; cdr3_aa: CASSPWGVGNQPQHF
cdr3_length: 14; clone_size: .; d_call: TRBD2; v_call: TRBV19; j_call: TRBJ2-4; cdr3_nt: TGTGCCAGTGGGACAAGCGGGGGAGTTAACATTCAGTACTTC; cdr3_aa: CASGTSGGVNIQYF
cdr3_length: 13; clone_size: few; d_call: .; v_call: TRBV12-3/TRBV12-4; j_call: TRBJ1-2; cdr3_nt: TGTGCCAGCAGTTCAGACAGTCGCTATGGCTACACCTTC; cdr3_aa: CASSSDSRYGYTF
cdr3_length: 16; clone_size: few; d_call: TRBD2; v_call: TRBV5-1; j_call: TRBJ2-3; cdr3_nt: TGCGCCAGCAGCTTGATGAGCGGGGAGGCGACAGATACGCAGTATTTT; cdr3_aa: CASSLMSGEATDTQYF
cdr3_length: 15; clone_size: .; d_call: .; v_call: TRBV10-3; j_call: TRBJ1-5; cdr3_nt: TGTGCCATCAGTGAGTCCAGGGATAGCAATCAGCCCCAGCATTTT; cdr3_aa: CAISESRDSNQPQHF
cdr3_length: 15; clone_size: many; d_call: .; v_call: TRBV18; j_call: TRBJ2-7; cdr3_nt: TGTGCCAGCTCAAGAGTCTCGTTGGAGTCCTACGAGCAGTACTTC; cdr3_aa: CASSRVSLESYEQYF
cdr3_length: 15; clone_size: many; d_call: .; v_call: TRBV6-5; j_call: TRBJ1-3; cdr3_nt: TGTGCCAGCAGTTACGGGGGTATCTCTGGAAACACCATATATTTT; cdr3_aa: CASSYGGISGNTIYF